These 17 T cell receptor beta chains originate from one sample sequenced in a study of T cell responses to AZD1222 COVID-19 vaccine. TCRdb keeps only in-frame clones here, not all; method: immunoSEQ multiplex PCR. The data contain 150,000 to 200,000 clones, 85% to 95% of them singletons. The material sequenced was peripheral blood, taken 28 days after the second AZD1222 dose. Source of these receptors: an adult who received the AZD1222 COVID-19 vaccine.

The rearrangement joins TRBV9 to TRBJ1-3; no reliable D call. Trimming left V 0 bases short and J 0 bases short, with 10 bases between. The germline V gene encodes CDR1 SGDLS and CDR2 YYNGEE. CDR3 size: 16 residues. CDR3 loop: CASSVEHFGSGNTIYF. Here the CDR3 DNA reads TGTGCCAGCAGCGTAGAACACTTTGGCTCTGGAAACACCATATATTTT.

CDR3 residues: CASSLGAQGTHYGYTF. Here the CDR3 DNA reads TGTGCCAGCAGCTTAGGGGCACAGGGGACCCACTATGGCTACACCTTC. The chain is built from TRBV7-9 and TRBJ1-2; 7 bases match TRBD1. V gave up 1 base and J gave up 3 bases; unmatched junction bases: 8. The CDR3 loop spans 16 amino acids. From germline, CDR1 is SEHNR and CDR2 FQNEAQ (reference sequence).

This chain connects TRBV6-5 to TRBJ2-7, with D possibly being TRBD1 or TRBD2 (5 bases each). Germline loops: CDR1 MNHEY, CDR2 SVGAGI. Trimming removed 6 bases at V and 6 bases at J, with 15 bases between. The CDR3 consists of 13 residues. The CDR3 region has the DNA TGTGCCAGCAGGTCCGGGACCCCTCTCGAGCAGTACTTC. Its translation is CASRSGTPLEQYF.

The chain carries TRBV2 and TRBJ1-5; D not resolved. Germline CDR1 reads SNHLY; CDR2 reads FYNNEI. V was pared by 6 bases and J by 2 bases, with 11 bases between. The CDR3 length is 14 residues. CDR3: CASRPRRGNQPQHF. The CDR3, as DNA: TGTGCCAGCAGACCCAGGCGGGGCAATCAGCCCCAGCATTTT.

The genes are TRBV7-9 and TRBJ2-1, with 9 bases lining up with TRBD1. Germline V gene data show CDR1 as SEHNR and CDR2 as FQNEAQ (reference sequence). The CDR3 totals 18 residues. The ends lost 2 bases at V and 7 bases at J; junction bases unmatched: 15. CDR3 coding DNA: TGTGCCAGCAGCTTACCCCGTGCCGGGACAGGGACCGGAAATGAGCAGTTCTTC. Protein sequence: CASSLPRAGTGTGNEQFF.

The chain couples TRBV4-3 to TRBJ1-3; D gene ambiguous. V was trimmed by 1 base and J by 0 bases, leaving 10 bases between them. CDR3 length: 16 residues. The germline CDR1 and CDR2 sequences are LGHNA and YSLEER. The CDR3 loop reads CASSQGRTRSGNTIYF. CDR3 DNA: TGCGCCAGCAGCCAAGGACGAACCCGCTCTGGAAACACCATATATTTT.

This chain joins TRBV9 and TRBJ2-2; 10 bases fit TRBD2. V lost 3 bases, J lost 5 bases, and 7 bases stayed unmatched. CDR3 length equals 16 residues. Looked up from germline, CDR1 is SGDLS and CDR2 is YYNGEE. The CDR3 region is CASSELAGIGTGELFF. CDR3 DNA: TGTGCCAGCAGCGAACTAGCGGGAATAGGGACCGGGGAGCTGTTTTTT.

V usage is TRBV18 and J usage is TRBJ1-5, with unresolved D. CDR1 KGHSH and CDR2 LQKENI come from the germline V gene. V lost 4 bases, J lost 4 bases, and 8 bases lay in between. The CDR3 has 13 amino acids. CDR3 sequence (DNA): TGTGCCAGCTCACAGGGTTCAAATCAGCCCCAGCATTTT. This gives the protein CASSQGSNQPQHF.

The chain couples TRBV19 to TRBJ2-6; D might be TRBD1 or TRBD2, each matching 5 bases. CDR3 length equals 15 residues. The germline CDR1 and CDR2 sequences are LNHDA and SQIVND (reference sequence). V gave up 3 bases and J gave up 4 bases, with 10 bases separating them. CDR3 DNA: TGTGCCAGTAGTATTTGGGGGATCGGGGCCAACGTCCTGACTTTC. Translating it yields CASSIWGIGANVLTF.

The gene calls are TRBV7-8 and TRBJ1-6; no reliable D call. This CDR3 has 15 amino acids. Germline V CDR1 and CDR2: SGHVS, FQNEAQ. Trimming took off 4 bases at V and 0 bases at J, with 7 bases between the two ends. This chain's CDR3 is CASSSQSSYNSPLHF. CDR3 nucleotides: TGTGCCAGCAGCTCCCAGAGCTCCTATAATTCACCCCTCCACTTT.

V gene TRBV7-3 combines with J gene TRBJ2-1, with TRBD2 identical over 13 bases. The CDR3 has 17 amino acids. Germline CDR1 reads SGHTA; CDR2 reads FQGTGA. The V and J ends lost 0 bases and 4 bases, in that order; junction bases with no gene match: 3. The CDR3 region has the DNA TGTGCCAGCAGCTTAACGAGACTAGCGGGGGGTTACAATGAGCAGTTCTTC. This codes for CASSLTRLAGGYNEQFF.

The chain carries TRBV10-1 and TRBJ1-3, with D perhaps matching TRBD1 (5 bases). V gave up 3 bases and J gave up 7 bases, with 13 bases separating them. The CDR3 has 14 amino acids. Germline CDR1 and CDR2: WNHNN and SYGVQD (reference sequence). CDR3 residues: CASSDMGGWNTIYF. CDR3 nucleotides: TGCGCCAGCAGTGACATGGGGGGTTGGAACACCATATATTTT.

This rearrangement joins TRBV12-5 to TRBJ2-7, with no clear D. The V gene's germline CDR1 is LGHNT and CDR2 FRNRAP. V dropped 3 bases and J dropped 7 bases, with 10 bases sitting between them. CDR3 length: 12 residues. The CDR3 region is CASGFPLMEQYF. In DNA form, the CDR3 reads TGTGCTAGTGGTTTCCCCCTAATGGAGCAGTACTTC.

This clone was detected only a few times. V gene TRBV5-1 combines with J gene TRBJ1-2, with D possibly matching TRBD1 (5 bases). The length of the CDR3 is 14 residues. Trimming stripped 0 bases from V and 5 bases from J, with 11 bases between. The V gene's germline CDR1 is SGHRS and CDR2 YFSETQ. The CDR3 region is CASSLAGRAYGYTF. The CDR3 DNA reads as TGCGCCAGCAGCTTGGCGGGCAGGGCGTATGGCTACACCTTC.

This chain joins TRBV27 and TRBJ1-1; D remains unclear. CDR3 length: 14 residues. The V and J ends lost 2 bases and 0 bases respectively, with 7 bases between them. Germline CDR1 MNHEY, CDR2 SMNVEV (reference sequence). CDR3 nucleotide sequence: TGTGCCAGCAGTTTACGGGGATTGAACACTGAAGCTTTCTTT. Translated, it gives CASSLRGLNTEAFF.

This chain uses TRBV4-1 with TRBJ2-3; no clear D. CDR1 is MGHRA, CDR2 YSYEKL, per germline. The CDR3 consists of 13 residues. Trimming shortened V by 1 base and J by 0 bases, and 2 bases separated the two germline ends. CDR3 bases: TGCGCCAGCAGCCAAGCTAGCACAGATACGCAGTATTTT. Protein sequence: CASSQASTDTQYF.

V usage is TRBV6-6 and J usage is TRBJ1-1, with TRBD1 identical over 7 bases. CDR1 and CDR2 (germline): MNHNY, SVGAGI (reference sequence). The CDR3 runs to 13 residues. V was pared by 8 bases and J by 2 bases, with 5 bases of the junction left unmatched. The CDR3 DNA reads as TGTGCCAGCGGCCAGGGGGGTAACACTGAAGCTTTCTTT. Its translation is CASGQGGNTEAFF.